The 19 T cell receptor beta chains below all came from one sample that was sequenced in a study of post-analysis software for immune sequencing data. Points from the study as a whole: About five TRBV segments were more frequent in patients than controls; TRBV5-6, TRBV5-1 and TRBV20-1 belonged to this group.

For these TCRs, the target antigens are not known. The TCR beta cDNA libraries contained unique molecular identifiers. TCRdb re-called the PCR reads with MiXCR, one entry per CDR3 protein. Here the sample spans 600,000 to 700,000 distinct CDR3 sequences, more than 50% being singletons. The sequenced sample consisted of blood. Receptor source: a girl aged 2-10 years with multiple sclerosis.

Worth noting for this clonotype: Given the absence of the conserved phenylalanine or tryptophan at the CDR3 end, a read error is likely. CDR3 loop: CASSYSYGYTS. CDR3 in DNA: TGTGCCAGCAGTTACTCCTATGGCTACACCTCC. This rearrangement joins TRBV6-2 or TRBV6-3 to TRBJ1-2; D call uncertain. Trimming pared 0 bases from V and 4 bases from J, leaving 0 bases between. The germline CDR1 and CDR2 sequences are MNHEY and SVGEGT. CDR3 length: 11 amino acids.

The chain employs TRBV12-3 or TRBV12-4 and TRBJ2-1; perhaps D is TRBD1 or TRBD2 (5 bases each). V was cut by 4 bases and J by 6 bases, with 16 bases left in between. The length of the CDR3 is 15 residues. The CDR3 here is CASSSGTRIFNEQFF. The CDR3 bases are TGTGCCAGCAGTTCCGGGACGCGCATCTTCAATGAGCAGTTCTTC.

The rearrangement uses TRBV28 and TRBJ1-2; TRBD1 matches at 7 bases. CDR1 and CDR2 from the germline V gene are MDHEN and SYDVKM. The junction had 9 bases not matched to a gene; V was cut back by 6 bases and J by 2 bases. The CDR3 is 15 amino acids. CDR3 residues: CASRDTGTENYGYTF. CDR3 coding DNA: TGTGCCAGCAGAGACACCGGGACAGAGAACTATGGCTACACCTTC.

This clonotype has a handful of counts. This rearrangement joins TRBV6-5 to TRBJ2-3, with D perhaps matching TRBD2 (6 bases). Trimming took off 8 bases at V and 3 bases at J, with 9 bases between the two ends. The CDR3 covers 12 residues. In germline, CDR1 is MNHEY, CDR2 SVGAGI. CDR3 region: CASRSGTDTQYF. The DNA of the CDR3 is TGTGCCAGCCGTAGCGGAACAGATACGCAGTATTTT.

This chain's CDR3 is CASSLSTGPYTF. For the CDR3, the DNA is TGTGCCAGCAGCTTAAGCACAGGTCCCTACACCTTC. V gene TRBV7-9 combines with J gene TRBJ1-2; D might be TRBD1 (5 bases). The CDR3 spans 12 residues. Germline V gene data show CDR1 as SEHNR and CDR2 as FQNEAQ (reference sequence). V was shortened by 2 bases and J by 10 bases, with 11 bases between the two germline ends.

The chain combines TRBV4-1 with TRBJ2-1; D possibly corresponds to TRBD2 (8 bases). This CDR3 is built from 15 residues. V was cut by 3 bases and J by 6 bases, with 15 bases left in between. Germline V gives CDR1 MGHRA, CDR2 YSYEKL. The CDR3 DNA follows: TGCGCCAGCAGCCAGCGACAGGGACTAGGCAATGAGCAGTTCTTC. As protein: CASSQRQGLGNEQFF.

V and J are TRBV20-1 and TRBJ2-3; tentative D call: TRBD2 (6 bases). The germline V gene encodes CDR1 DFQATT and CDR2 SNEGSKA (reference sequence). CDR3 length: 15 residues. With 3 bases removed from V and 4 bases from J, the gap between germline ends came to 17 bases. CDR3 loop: CSASQRAGSADTQYF. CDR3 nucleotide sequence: TGCAGTGCTAGTCAGCGGGCGGGATCCGCAGATACGCAGTATTTT.

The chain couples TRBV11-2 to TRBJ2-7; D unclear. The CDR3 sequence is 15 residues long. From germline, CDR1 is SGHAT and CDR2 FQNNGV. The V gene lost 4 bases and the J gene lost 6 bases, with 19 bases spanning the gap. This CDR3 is CASSSPWLDLSEQYF. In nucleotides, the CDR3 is TGTGCCAGCAGCTCTCCGTGGCTAGACTTATCCGAGCAGTACTTC.

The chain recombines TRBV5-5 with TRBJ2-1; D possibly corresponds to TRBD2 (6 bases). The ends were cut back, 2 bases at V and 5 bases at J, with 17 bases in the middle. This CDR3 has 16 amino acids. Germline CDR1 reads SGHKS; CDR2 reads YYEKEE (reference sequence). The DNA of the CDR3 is TGTGCCAGCAGCTTCTGGGCGGGGCGTACTGACAATGAGCAGTTCTTC. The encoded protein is CASSFWAGRTDNEQFF.

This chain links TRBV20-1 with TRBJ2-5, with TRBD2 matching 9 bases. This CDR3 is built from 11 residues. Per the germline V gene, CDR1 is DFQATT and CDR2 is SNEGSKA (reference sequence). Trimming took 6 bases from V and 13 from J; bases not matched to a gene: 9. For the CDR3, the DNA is TGCAGTGCGGAGCGGGGGGAGAGGCGGTACTTC. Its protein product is CSAERGERRYF.

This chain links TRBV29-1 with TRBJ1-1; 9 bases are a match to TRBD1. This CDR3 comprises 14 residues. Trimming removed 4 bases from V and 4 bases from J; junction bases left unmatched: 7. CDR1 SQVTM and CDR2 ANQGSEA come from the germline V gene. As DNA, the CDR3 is TGCAGCGTTGTCCGTGACAGGGGGAGCACTGAAGCTTTCTTT. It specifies CSVVRDRGSTEAFF. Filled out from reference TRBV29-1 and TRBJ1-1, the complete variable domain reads SAVISQKPSRDICQRGTSLTIQCQVDSQVTMMFWYRQQPGQSLTLIATANQGSEATYESGFVIDKFPISRPNLTFSTLTVSNMSPEDSSIYLCSVVRDRGSTEAFFGQGTRLTVV.

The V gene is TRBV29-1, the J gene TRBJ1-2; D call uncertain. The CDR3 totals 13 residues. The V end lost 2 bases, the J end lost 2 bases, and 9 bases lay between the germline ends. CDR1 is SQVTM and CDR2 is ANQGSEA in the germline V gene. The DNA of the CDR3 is TGCAGCGTTGAAATCAGCGTAAACTATGGCTACACCTTC. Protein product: CSVEISVNYGYTF.

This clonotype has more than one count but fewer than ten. The CDR3 is CASSLSGGDDNEQFF. CDR3 coding DNA: TGTGCCAGCAGCTTATCTGGCGGGGATGACAATGAGCAGTTCTTC. The chain joins TRBV13 to TRBJ2-1, with D possibly being TRBD2 (6 bases). With 2 bases removed from V and 5 bases from J, the gap between germline ends came to 13 bases. CDR1 is PRHDT, CDR2 FYEKMQ, per germline (reference sequence). This CDR3 spans 15 amino acids.

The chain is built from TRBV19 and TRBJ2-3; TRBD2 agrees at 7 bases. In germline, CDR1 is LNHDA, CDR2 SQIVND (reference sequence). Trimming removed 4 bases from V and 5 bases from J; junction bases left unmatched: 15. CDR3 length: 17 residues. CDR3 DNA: TGTGCCAGTAGTAATGGACTAGGCTCCCTTGGCGGAGATACGCAGTATTTT. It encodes CASSNGLGSLGGDTQYF. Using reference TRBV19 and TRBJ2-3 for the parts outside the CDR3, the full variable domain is DGGITQSPKYLFRKEGQNVTLSCEQNLNHDAMYWYRQDPGQGLRLIYYSQIVNDFQKGDIAEGYSVSREKKESFPLTVTSAQKNPTAFYLCASSNGLGSLGGDTQYFGPGTRLTVL.

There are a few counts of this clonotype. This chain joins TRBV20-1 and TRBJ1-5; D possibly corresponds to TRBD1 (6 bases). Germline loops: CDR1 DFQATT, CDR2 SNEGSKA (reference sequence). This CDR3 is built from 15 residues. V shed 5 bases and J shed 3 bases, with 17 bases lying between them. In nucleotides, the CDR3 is TGCAGTGCTCTAGGGGCAGGGGCCATCAATCAGCCCCAGCATTTT. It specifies CSALGAGAINQPQHF.

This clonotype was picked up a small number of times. The CDR3 loop reads CASSAGSDTQYF. DNA for the CDR3: TGCGCCAGCAGCGCCGGATCTGATACGCAGTATTTT. The gene calls are TRBV5-1 and TRBJ2-3; D ambiguous. The CDR3 loop spans 12 amino acids. The germline CDR1 and CDR2 sequences are SGHRS and YFSETQ. Trimming cost V 4 bases and J 6 bases, with 9 bases left between them.

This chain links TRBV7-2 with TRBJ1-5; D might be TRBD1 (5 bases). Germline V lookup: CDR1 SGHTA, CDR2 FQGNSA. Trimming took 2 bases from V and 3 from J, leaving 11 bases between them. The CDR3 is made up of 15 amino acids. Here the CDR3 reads CASSLYTGPNQPQHF. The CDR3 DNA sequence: TGTGCCAGCAGCTTATATACAGGACCCAATCAGCCCCAGCATTTT.

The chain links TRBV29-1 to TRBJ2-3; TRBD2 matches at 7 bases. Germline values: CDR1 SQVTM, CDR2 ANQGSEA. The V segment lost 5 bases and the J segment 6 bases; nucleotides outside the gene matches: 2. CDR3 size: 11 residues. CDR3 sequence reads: CSVRTSDTQYF. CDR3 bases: TGCAGCGTTCGGACTAGTGATACGCAGTATTTT.

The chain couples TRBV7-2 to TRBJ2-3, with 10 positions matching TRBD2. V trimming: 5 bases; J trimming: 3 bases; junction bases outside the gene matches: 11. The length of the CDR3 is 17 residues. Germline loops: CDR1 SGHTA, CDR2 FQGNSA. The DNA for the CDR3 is TGTGCCAGCAGCCGGCGGGGAGCGGGGGGGATGACAGATACGCAGTATTTT. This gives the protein CASSRRGAGGMTDTQYF.